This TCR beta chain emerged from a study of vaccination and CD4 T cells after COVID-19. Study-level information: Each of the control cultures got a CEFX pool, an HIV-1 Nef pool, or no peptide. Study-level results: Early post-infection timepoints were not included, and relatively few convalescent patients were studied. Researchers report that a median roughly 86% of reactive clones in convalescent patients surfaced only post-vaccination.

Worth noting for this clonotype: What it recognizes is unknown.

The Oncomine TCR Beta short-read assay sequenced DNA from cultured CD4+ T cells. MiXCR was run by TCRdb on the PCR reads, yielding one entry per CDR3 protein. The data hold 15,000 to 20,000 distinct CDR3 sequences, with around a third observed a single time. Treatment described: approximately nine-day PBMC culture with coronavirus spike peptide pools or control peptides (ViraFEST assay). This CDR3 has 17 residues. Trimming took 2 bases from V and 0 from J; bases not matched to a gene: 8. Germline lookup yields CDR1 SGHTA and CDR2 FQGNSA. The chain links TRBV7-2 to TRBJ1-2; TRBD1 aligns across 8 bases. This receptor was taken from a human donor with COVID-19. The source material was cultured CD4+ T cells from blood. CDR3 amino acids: CASSLSPGGGTNYGYTF. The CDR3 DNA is TGTGCCAGCAGCTTAAGCCCAGGGGGCGGCACTAACTATGGCTACACCTTC.